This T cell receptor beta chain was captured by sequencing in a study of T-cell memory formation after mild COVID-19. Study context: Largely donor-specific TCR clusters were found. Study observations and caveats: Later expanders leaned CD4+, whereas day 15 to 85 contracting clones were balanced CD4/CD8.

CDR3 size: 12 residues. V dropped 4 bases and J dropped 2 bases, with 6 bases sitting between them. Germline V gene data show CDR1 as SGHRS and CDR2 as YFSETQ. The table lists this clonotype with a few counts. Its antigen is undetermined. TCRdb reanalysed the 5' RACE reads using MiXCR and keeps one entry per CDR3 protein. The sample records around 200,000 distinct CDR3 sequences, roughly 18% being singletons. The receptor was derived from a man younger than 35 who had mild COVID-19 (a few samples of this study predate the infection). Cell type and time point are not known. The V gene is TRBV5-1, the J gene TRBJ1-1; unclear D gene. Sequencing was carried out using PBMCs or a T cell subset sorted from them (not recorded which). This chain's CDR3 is CASSNGNTEAFF. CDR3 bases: TGCGCCAGCAGCAACGGAAACACTGAAGCTTTCTTT.